These 17 T cell receptor beta chains originate from one sample sequenced in a study of blood T cell repertoires in COVID-19. The data were produced by immunoSEQ multiplex PCR, yet TCRdb's version contains in-frame clones alone and is incomplete. The repertoire holds over 110,000 clones, with about 80% as singletons. Material: peripheral blood. All receptors derive from a man between 65 and 85 years old who had recovered from COVID-19.

The V call is TRBV5-6, the J call TRBJ1-1, with TRBD1 identical over 7 bases. Trimming at V came to 0 bases and at J to 11 bases, leaving 7 bases not matched to a gene. The CDR3 length is 13 residues. CDR1 SGHDT and CDR2 YYEEEE come from the germline V gene. CDR3 in DNA: TGTGCCAGCAGCTTGGGTAGGGGGCGGTACGCTTTCTTT. Amino acid sequence: CASSLGRGRYAFF.

V is TRBV20-1 and J is TRBJ2-2, with D perhaps matching TRBD2 (6 bases). Deletions cut 3 bases from V and 4 bases from J, with 18 bases between. This CDR3 contains 16 residues. Germline-derived CDR1 and CDR2 are DFQATT and SNEGSKA (reference sequence). The CDR3 nucleotides are TGCAGTGCTAGTGAATACGGAGGGACGGGCACCGGGGAGCTGTTTTTT. As protein: CSASEYGGTGTGELFF.

The chain carries TRBV18 and TRBJ2-3; possibly TRBD2 for D (7 bases). The germline V gene encodes CDR1 KGHSH and CDR2 LQKENI. V was trimmed by 6 bases and J by 2 bases, leaving 15 bases between them. The CDR3 is made up of 15 amino acids. The CDR3 nucleotides read TGTGCCAGCTCTCGAGGGGGGGTCACCACAGATACGCAGTATTTT. Encoded protein: CASSRGGVTTDTQYF.

This clone has just one count. The genes are TRBV18 and TRBJ1-1; D perhaps matches TRBD1 (6 bases). V lost 4 bases and J 7 bases, leaving 13 bases between the germline ends. The CDR3 covers 13 residues. Per germline, CDR1 KGHSH and CDR2 LQKENI. The CDR3 bases are TGTGCCAGCTCACGAAAGGACAGAGATGAAGCTTTCTTT. Translated: CASSRKDRDEAFF.

The genes are TRBV19 and TRBJ1-2; D might be TRBD1 (5 bases). Germline V gene data show CDR1 as LNHDA and CDR2 as SQIVND (reference sequence). There are 17 residues in the CDR3. V gave up 4 bases and J gave up 0 bases, with 18 bases separating them. The CDR3 reads CASSSGHTLTANYGYTF. DNA for the CDR3: TGTGCCAGTAGTAGCGGACATACCCTTACAGCTAACTATGGCTACACCTTC.

The chain links TRBV7-2 to TRBJ2-7; TRBD1 matches at 7 bases. Trimming removed 5 bases from V and 4 bases from J; junction bases left unmatched: 5. In germline, CDR1 is SGHTA, CDR2 FQGNSA. CDR3 length equals 13 residues. This chain's CDR3 is CASSTETGYEQYF. The CDR3 DNA reads TGTGCCAGCAGCACCGAGACAGGGTACGAGCAGTACTTC.

The V gene is TRBV25-1, the J gene TRBJ2-3; unclear D gene. Trimming removed 8 bases from V and 3 bases from J, with 9 bases in between. Germline V gene data show CDR1 as MGHDK and CDR2 as SYGVNS. The CDR3 spans 12 residues. The CDR3 reads CASAYETDTQYF. CDR3 in DNA: TGTGCCAGCGCCTATGAGACAGATACGCAGTATTTT. The full variable domain, with the rest looked up from reference TRBV25-1 and TRBJ2-3, is EADIYQTPRYLVIGTGKKITLECSQTMGHDKMYWYQQDPGMELHLIHYSYGVNSTEKGDLSSESTVSRIRTEHFPLTLESARPSHTSQYLCASAYETDTQYFGPGTRLTVL.

V usage is TRBV27 and J usage is TRBJ1-2; a possible D gene is TRBD1 (5 bases). Per the germline V gene, CDR1 is MNHEY and CDR2 is SMNVEV (reference sequence). V was trimmed by 4 bases and J by 6 bases, leaving 15 bases between them. This CDR3 region has 14 residues. CDR3 region: CASSSLQGYDGYTF. In DNA, the CDR3 is TGTGCCAGCAGTTCCCTGCAGGGATATGATGGCTACACCTTC.

This clone was found many times. The chain uses TRBV9 and TRBJ1-6, with TRBD1 identical over 9 bases. Per the germline V gene, CDR1 is SGDLS and CDR2 is YYNGEE. With 4 bases clipped from V and 9 bases from J, the junction kept 8 bases outside the gene matches. The CDR3 loop spans 15 amino acids. CDR3 coding DNA: TGTGCCAGCAGCTCCCGGGACAGGGATAGTTCACCCCTCCACTTT. Amino acids: CASSSRDRDSSPLHF. Together with reference TRBV9 and TRBJ1-6, the CDR3 gives the full variable domain: DSGVTQTPKHLITATGQRVTLRCSPRSGDLSVYWYQQSLDQGLQFLIQYYNGEERAKGNILERFSAQQFPDLHSELNLSSLELGDSALYFCASSSRDRDSSPLHFGNGTRLTVT.

This clone turned up a few times. V and J are TRBV5-6 and TRBJ1-4, with TRBD1 as a possible D gene (5 bases). The CDR3 loop spans 14 amino acids. Per the germline V gene, CDR1 is SGHDT and CDR2 is YYEEEE. Trimming pared 0 bases from V and 4 bases from J, leaving 7 bases between. Written as DNA, the CDR3 is TGTGCCAGCAGCTTGGGGACATATAATGAAAAACTGTTTTTT. Residues: CASSLGTYNEKLFF.

The chain joins TRBV19 to TRBJ2-7, with D possibly matching TRBD1 (6 bases). The CDR3 length is 15 residues. The V and J ends lost 3 bases and 0 bases respectively, with 12 bases between them. CDR1 LNHDA and CDR2 SQIVND come from the germline V gene (reference sequence). CDR3 region: CASSIQTGSSYEQYF. DNA of the CDR3: TGTGCCAGTAGTATTCAGACAGGCAGCTCCTACGAGCAGTACTTC.

This clone appeared a few times. This chain joins TRBV5-5 and TRBJ1-2, with D possibly TRBD1 on 5 matching bases. The germline CDR1 and CDR2 sequences are SGHKS and YYEKEE (reference sequence). The CDR3 loop spans 13 amino acids. Trimming took 5 bases from V and 2 from J, leaving 10 bases between them. The CDR3 nucleotides read TGTGCCAGCAGACCCCCAGGGAACTATGGCTACACCTTC. The encoded protein is CASRPPGNYGYTF.

The V call is TRBV5-6, the J call TRBJ2-3, with no clear D. The germline V gene encodes CDR1 SGHDT and CDR2 YYEEEE. Deletions cut 2 bases from V and 2 bases from J, with 6 bases between. The CDR3 is 13 amino acids. The CDR3 reads CASSFSPTDTQYF. The CDR3 DNA reads TGTGCCAGCAGCTTTAGTCCCACAGATACGCAGTATTTT.

This clone turned up a few times. The J gene is TRBJ1-1, the V gene TRBV30; possible D gene TRBD1, 5 bases. CDR1 is GTSNPN and CDR2 is SVGIG in the germline V gene (reference sequence). The CDR3 has 14 amino acids. Deletions cut 3 bases from V and 3 bases from J, with 14 bases between. Here the CDR3 reads CAWSEVQGYTEAFF. CDR3 nucleotides: TGTGCCTGGAGCGAAGTCCAGGGATACACTGAAGCTTTCTTT. Full variable domain (outside the CDR3, taken from reference TRBV30 and TRBJ1-1): SQTIHQWPATLVQPVGSPLSLECTVEGTSNPNLYWYRQAAGRGLQLLFYSVGIGQISSEVPQNLSASRPQDRQFILSSKKLLLSDSGFYLCAWSEVQGYTEAFFGQGTRLTVV.

V and J are TRBV4-3 and TRBJ2-1, with 12 bases matching TRBD2. The germline gives CDR1 LGHNA, CDR2 YSLEER. Unmatched junction bases numbered 7, after V lost 0 bases and J lost 7 bases. This CDR3 is built from 17 residues. The CDR3 region is CASSQDQWTSGINEQFF. The CDR3 nucleotides are TGCGCCAGCAGCCAAGATCAGTGGACTAGCGGGATAAATGAGCAGTTCTTC.

V and J are TRBV29-1 and TRBJ2-7; possible D gene TRBD1, 5 bases. V gave up 3 bases and J gave up 2 bases, with 8 bases separating them. Germline V gene lookup returns CDR1 SQVTM and CDR2 ANQGSEA. The CDR3 runs to 12 residues. CDR3 residues: CSVEGQTYEQYF. The CDR3 coding sequence is TGCAGCGTTGAGGGGCAAACCTACGAGCAGTACTTC.

The gene calls are TRBV12-2 and TRBJ1-1; whether TRBD1, the table's D call, matches the DNA was not checked. TRBV12-2 is assigned pseudogene status. The CDR3 covers 17 residues. The CDR3 DNA sequence: TGTGCAAGTCGCCCCCAGATACGGACAGGGTATGGCACTGAAGCTTTCTTT. It translates to CASRPQIRTGYGTEAFF.